This passage covers 25 T cell receptor beta chains from one sample sequenced in a study of Graves' ophthalmopathy and Graves' hyperthyroidism. Amplified material comprised TCR beta CDR3 regions derived from RNA transcripts. The workflow started with a first-round RT-PCR run with HTBI primers and then moved on to a second-round multiplex PCR. MiXCR, run by TCRdb on the multiplex PCR reads, gives a single entry per CDR3 protein. The data contain hundreds of thousands of distinct CDR3 sequences, approximately 15% of them singletons. Input material: peripheral blood. These receptors were obtained from a woman younger than 35 with stable Graves' hyperthyroidism.

In its sample, this clonotype was seen many times. The chain has TRBV12-3 or TRBV12-4 and TRBJ2-5; D is tentatively TRBD1 or TRBD2 (6 bases each). The CDR3 is 15 amino acids. V lost 4 bases to trimming and J lost 3 bases, with 15 bases between them. The CDR3 here is CASSYGGPSKETQYF. The CDR3 DNA reads TGTGCCAGCAGTTATGGGGGGCCCTCAAAAGAGACCCAGTACTTC.

This clonotype showed up many times. The gene calls are TRBV20-1 and TRBJ2-7; 14 nucleotides agree with TRBD2. After removal of 6 bases from V and 0 bases from J, the junction contained 7 bases not matched to a gene. The CDR3 runs to 16 residues. Germline V gene lookup returns CDR1 DFQATT and CDR2 SNEGSKA (reference sequence). CDR3 sequence reads: CSAQGLAGDISYEQYF. The DNA of the CDR3 is TGCAGTGCCCAGGGACTAGCGGGGGACATCTCCTACGAGCAGTACTTC.

This clonotype came up a few times. The chain carries TRBV6-1 and TRBJ2-2, with D unresolved. V was pared by 6 bases and J by 2 bases, with 10 bases between. The CDR3 sequence is 14 residues long. CDR1 and CDR2 (germline): MNHNS, SASEGT. The CDR3 spells CASSHQTNTGELFF. As DNA, the CDR3 is TGTGCCAGCAGCCATCAAACAAACACCGGGGAGCTGTTTTTT.

The table lists this clonotype with many counts. This chain joins TRBV20-1 and TRBJ2-7, with a weak D call TRBD2 (6 bases). This CDR3 has 16 residues. Trimming shortened V by 1 base and J by 4 bases, and 20 bases separated the two germline ends. Germline V gives CDR1 DFQATT, CDR2 SNEGSKA (reference sequence). Here the CDR3 DNA reads TGCAGTGCTAGAGGGGGGGTGTCGAATGGGCTATACGAGCAGTACTTC. Encoded protein: CSARGGVSNGLYEQYF.

J is TRBJ2-7 and V is TRBV6-1; D is possibly TRBD2 (5 bases). The V gene lost 2 bases and the J gene lost 0 bases, with 20 bases spanning the gap. The CDR3 covers 18 residues. Looked up from germline, CDR1 is MNHNS and CDR2 is SASEGT. In DNA form, the CDR3 reads TGTGCCAGCAGTGAATCCTTTGGGCTAGCAGGTACCTCCTACGAGCAGTACTTC. Translation gives CASSESFGLAGTSYEQYF.

The V call is TRBV20-1, the J call TRBJ2-1, with D hard to call. V was shortened by 1 base and J by 7 bases, with 17 bases between the two germline ends. This CDR3 is 15 amino acids long. Germline V gene lookup returns CDR1 DFQATT and CDR2 SNEGSKA (reference sequence). The CDR3 sequence is CSARGSADLGNEQFF. CDR3 DNA sequence: TGCAGTGCTAGAGGCAGCGCTGACCTAGGAAATGAGCAGTTCTTC.

V and J are TRBV4-2 and TRBJ2-5; tentative D call: TRBD2 (6 bases). This CDR3 has 14 amino acids. In germline, CDR1 is LGHNA, CDR2 YNFKEQ. Between the trimmed V and J ends, which lost 2 bases and 2 bases, there was a span of 9 bases. The CDR3 nucleotides are TGTGCCAGCAGCCAATATGGGGGGCAAGAGACCCAGTACTTC. This gives the protein CASSQYGGQETQYF.

In this sample, this clonotype turned up many times. This chain uses TRBV5-1 with TRBJ1-2; possible D gene TRBD1, 5 bases. The CDR3 is 14 amino acids. The V end was cut by 3 bases, the J end by 2 bases, with 11 bases between. Germline CDR1 SGHRS, CDR2 YFSETQ. This CDR3 is CASSSLEGNYGYTF. In DNA form, the CDR3 reads TGCGCCAGCAGCTCGCTCGAGGGGAACTATGGCTACACCTTC.

This clonotype was seen many times. The chain combines TRBV6-5 with TRBJ1-2; D possibly corresponds to TRBD1 (5 bases). Deletions cut 10 bases from V and 7 bases from J, with 19 bases between. This CDR3 region has 13 residues. From germline, CDR1 is MNHEY and CDR2 SVGAGI. CDR3 region: CATIGTATFGYTF. For the CDR3, the DNA is TGTGCCACCATAGGGACCGCAACTTTTGGCTACACCTTC.

In this sample, this clonotype turned up many times. V is TRBV6-1 and J is TRBJ2-7; D is undetermined. V was shortened by 5 bases and J by 1 base, with 21 bases between the two germline ends. The length of the CDR3 is 17 residues. Germline V gives CDR1 MNHNS, CDR2 SASEGT. CDR3 amino acids: CASSKTYLGLASYEQYF. The CDR3 nucleotides read TGTGCCAGCAGTAAAACATACCTAGGGTTGGCGTCCTACGAGCAGTACTTC.

This clonotype was detected ten times or more. The V call is TRBV12-3 or TRBV12-4, the J call TRBJ1-1, with D possibly matching TRBD1 (6 bases). The CDR3 is made up of 13 amino acids. Between the trimmed V and J ends, which lost 3 bases and 5 bases, there was a span of 10 bases. In DNA, the CDR3 is TGTGCCAGCAGTTTCGCCGGGACAACTGAAGCTTTCTTT. It encodes CASSFAGTTEAFF.

This clonotype turned up a few times. This chain connects TRBV11-3 to TRBJ1-1; 8 nucleotides match TRBD1. Germline trimming cut 5 bases from V and 0 bases from J; bases unmatched to any gene: 5. Germline values: CDR1 SGHNT, CDR2 YENEEA. The CDR3 is 15 amino acids. The CDR3 spells CASSRATGVNTEAFF. In nucleotides, the CDR3 is TGTGCCAGCAGCCGGGCGACAGGGGTGAACACTGAAGCTTTCTTT.

This chain joins TRBV4-1 and TRBJ1-2; D not certain. The length of the CDR3 is 15 residues. Germline CDR1 MGHRA, CDR2 YSYEKL. V was trimmed by 0 bases and J by 2 bases, leaving 10 bases between them. The CDR3 loop is CASSQDPGGNYGYTF. Written as DNA, the CDR3 is TGCGCCAGCAGCCAAGATCCAGGAGGCAACTATGGCTACACCTTC.

The chain recombines TRBV18 with TRBJ2-7; possibly TRBD2 for D (5 bases). CDR1 is KGHSH and CDR2 is LQKENI in the germline V gene. V was pared by 8 bases and J by 0 bases, with 11 bases between. The CDR3 is 13 amino acids. CDR3: CASPPGNSYEQYF. Here the CDR3 DNA reads TGTGCCAGCCCCCCGGGGAACTCCTACGAGCAGTACTTC.

This clonotype came up many times. DNA of the CDR3: TGTGCCACCAGCAGAGGAGGGGACAGGGGTTCACCCCTCCACTTT. It codes for CATSRGGDRGSPLHF. The J gene is TRBJ1-6, the V gene TRBV15, with TRBD1 matching over 10 bases. V was clipped by 1 base and J by 9 bases; unmatched bases: 3. There are 15 residues in the CDR3. Germline loops: CDR1 LNHNV, CDR2 YYDKDF (reference sequence).

This clonotype was recorded many times. V gene TRBV18 combines with J gene TRBJ2-7, with D perhaps TRBD2 (6 bases). Germline CDR1 is KGHSH and CDR2 is LQKENI. Trimming removed 1 base at V and 2 bases at J, with 9 bases between. The CDR3 is 14 amino acids. CDR3 in DNA: TGTGCCAGCTCACCACTGGAGGGTACCTACGAGCAGTACTTC. This sequence encodes CASSPLEGTYEQYF.

The chain joins TRBV6-1 to TRBJ2-7; 10 positions match TRBD1. Germline-derived CDR1 and CDR2 are MNHNS and SASEGT. This CDR3 has 15 residues. V trimming: 5 bases; J trimming: 2 bases; junction bases outside the gene matches: 6. The CDR3 DNA follows: TGTGCCAGCAGTCCGGACAGGGGGGCTACCTACGAGCAGTACTTC. Amino acid sequence: CASSPDRGATYEQYF.

The table lists this clonotype with many counts. The CDR3 DNA reads as TGTGCCAGCAGTCCAGGGGGTGGGAACACTGAAGCTTTCTTT. Its translation: CASSPGGGNTEAFF. The rearrangement uses TRBV6-1 and TRBJ1-1; 7 bases agree with TRBD1. Germline CDR1 is MNHNS and CDR2 is SASEGT. CDR3 size: 14 residues. Germline trimming cut 5 bases from V and 1 base from J; bases unmatched to any gene: 4.

The chain recombines TRBV2 with TRBJ1-3, with TRBD1 matching over 7 bases. CDR1 is SNHLY and CDR2 is FYNNEI in the germline V gene. This CDR3 spans 16 amino acids. V gave up 8 bases and J gave up 9 bases; unmatched junction bases: 19. Here the CDR3 DNA reads TGTGCCAGCCATCGGAGCCCAGGGGGGACGCCAGCCACCATATATTTT. Its protein is CASHRSPGGTPATIYF.

The V call is TRBV3-1, the J call TRBJ1-6, with D tentatively TRBD1 (6 bases). The CDR3 contains 15 residues. V was clipped by 0 bases and J by 7 bases, with 10 bases between them. Germline V gene lookup returns CDR1 LGHDT and CDR2 YNNKEL (reference sequence). CDR3 protein: CASSQDPTGNSPLHF. The CDR3, as DNA: TGTGCCAGCAGCCAAGATCCGACAGGCAATTCACCCCTCCACTTT.

The chain is built from TRBV18 and TRBJ1-2, with D perhaps TRBD1 (6 bases). V was pared by 3 bases and J by 7 bases, with 12 bases between. Germline V gene sequence: CDR1 KGHSH, CDR2 LQKENI. This CDR3 spans 13 amino acids. The CDR3, as DNA: TGTGCCAGCTCACCGTTCAGGGGCAGTGGCTACACCTTC. Translated, it gives CASSPFRGSGYTF.

This clonotype was counted only a few times. This chain links TRBV18 with TRBJ2-7; TRBD1 aligns across 8 bases. V lost 3 bases to trimming and J lost 4 bases; unmatched junction nucleotides: 5. Germline V gene data show CDR1 as KGHSH and CDR2 as LQKENI. The CDR3 has 14 residues. CDR3 bases: TGTGCCAGCTCACCGGCCAGGGGGCAATACGAGCAGTACTTC. Its translation is CASSPARGQYEQYF. The full variable domain, with the rest looked up from reference TRBV18 and TRBJ2-7, is NAGVMQNPRHLVRRRGQEARLRCSPMKGHSHVYWYRQLPEEGLKFMVYLQKENIIDESGMPKERFSAEFPKEGPSILRIQQVVRGDSAAYFCASSPARGQYEQYFGPGTRLTVT.

The genes are TRBV3-1 and TRBJ2-7; TRBD2 agrees at 8 bases. Germline CDR1 LGHDT, CDR2 YNNKEL (reference sequence). J was trimmed by 0 bases and V by 0 bases; bases with no gene match: 7. The CDR3 contains 17 residues. CDR3 loop: CASSQDRTGTSSYEQYF. CDR3 sequence (DNA): TGTGCCAGCAGCCAAGATCGAACAGGGACTAGCTCCTACGAGCAGTACTTC.

This clonotype showed up many times. This chain connects TRBV19 to TRBJ1-5; maybe TRBD1 (5 bases). Trimming took off 8 bases at V and 4 bases at J, with 18 bases between the two ends. The length of the CDR3 is 15 residues. Germline lookup yields CDR1 LNHDA and CDR2 SQIVND (reference sequence). The CDR3: CASGGAQSINQPQHF. For the CDR3, the DNA is TGTGCCAGTGGCGGGGCACAGAGTATTAATCAGCCCCAGCATTTT.

Ten or more counts support this clonotype. The chain links TRBV6-2 or TRBV6-3 to TRBJ1-2; D unclear. CDR1 and CDR2 (germline): MNHEY, SVGEGT. This CDR3 contains 16 residues. V lost 6 bases, J lost 4 bases, and 21 bases lay in between. CDR3 in DNA: TGTGCCAGCAGACCACTCCTCGACGGATTTCCCTATGGCTACACCTTC. Amino acid sequence: CASRPLLDGFPYGYTF.